The clone carrying this T cell receptor beta chain has ten or more counts. Its target is unknown. The CDR3 is 15 amino acids. Germline values: CDR1 SGHRS, CDR2 YFSETQ. V was trimmed by 5 bases and J by 0 bases, leaving 12 bases between them. This sample is drawn from a study of molecular identifiers for immune sequencing clone quantification. TCRdb itself ran the PCR reads through MiXCR, one entry per CDR3 protein. The table shows 600,000 to 650,000 distinct CDR3 sequences, with less than 20% occurring only once. Study-wide findings and caveats: Whereas clones above 20 RNA copies held under 1% of naive-cell molecules, they held over 98% of effector molecules.

Sequencing was carried out using naive CD8+ T cells from blood, with Jurkat cell RNA spiked in. Described subset: FACS-sorted CD8+CD4-CCR7+CD45RA+ naive T cells. This sequence joins TRBV5-1 and TRBJ1-3; no clear D. The origin of this receptor is a human donor in good health. Some libraries in this study had Jurkat cell RNA spiked in. The CDR3 loop reads CASSYEPVSGNTIYF. The DNA of the CDR3 is TGCGCCAGCAGTTACGAGCCGGTCTCTGGAAACACCATATATTTT.